The source of this T cell receptor (beta chain) is a study of OX40 agonist ivuxolimab in advanced cancers. Germline-derived CDR1 and CDR2 are SGHTA and FQGTGA. Trimming removed 2 bases from V and 4 bases from J, with 11 bases in between. The CDR3 is made up of 14 amino acids. Profiling relied on immunoSEQ multiplex PCR, and the TCRdb table lists in-frame clones only, not all of them. The table lists about 86,000 clones, roughly 85% of them singletons. The source material was CD4+ or CD8+ T cells sorted from blood, sampled in a trial of the OX40 agonist ivuxolimab. This sequence originates from an adult with an advanced solid tumor such as melanoma, head and neck, liver or kidney cancer. The chain employs TRBV7-3 and TRBJ1-1; D remains unclear. The CDR3 sequence: CASSLQSGGTEAFF. CDR3 DNA sequence: TGTGCCAGCAGCTTACAGTCAGGCGGCACTGAAGCTTTCTTT.